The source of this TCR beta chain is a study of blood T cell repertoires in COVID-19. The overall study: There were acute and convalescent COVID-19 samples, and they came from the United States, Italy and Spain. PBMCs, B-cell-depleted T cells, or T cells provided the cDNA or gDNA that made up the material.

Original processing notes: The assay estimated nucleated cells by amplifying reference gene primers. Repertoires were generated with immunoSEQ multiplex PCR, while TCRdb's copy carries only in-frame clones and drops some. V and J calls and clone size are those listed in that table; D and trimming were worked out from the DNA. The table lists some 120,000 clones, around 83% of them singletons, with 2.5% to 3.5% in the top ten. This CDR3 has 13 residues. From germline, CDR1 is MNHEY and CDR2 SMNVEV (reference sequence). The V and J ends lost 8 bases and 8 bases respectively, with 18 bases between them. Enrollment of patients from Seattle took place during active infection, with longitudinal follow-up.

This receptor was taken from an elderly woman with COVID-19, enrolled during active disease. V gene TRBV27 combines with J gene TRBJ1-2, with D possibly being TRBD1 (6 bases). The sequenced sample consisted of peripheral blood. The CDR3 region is CASRLIRQAGYTF. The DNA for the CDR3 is TGTGCCAGCCGCCTGATCCGACAGGCGGGCTACACCTTC.